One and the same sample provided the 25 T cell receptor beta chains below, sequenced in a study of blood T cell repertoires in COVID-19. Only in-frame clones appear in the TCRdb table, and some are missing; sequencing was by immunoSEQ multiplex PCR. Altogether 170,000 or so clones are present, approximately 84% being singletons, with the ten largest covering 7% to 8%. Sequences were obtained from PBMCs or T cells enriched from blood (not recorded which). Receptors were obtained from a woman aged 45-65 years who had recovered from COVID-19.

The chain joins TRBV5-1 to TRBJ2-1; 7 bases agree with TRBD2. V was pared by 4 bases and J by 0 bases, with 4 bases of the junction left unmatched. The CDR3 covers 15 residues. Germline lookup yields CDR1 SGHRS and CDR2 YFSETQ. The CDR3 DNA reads TGCGCCAGCAGCACAAGCGGGACCTCCTACAATGAGCAGTTCTTC. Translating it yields CASSTSGTSYNEQFF.

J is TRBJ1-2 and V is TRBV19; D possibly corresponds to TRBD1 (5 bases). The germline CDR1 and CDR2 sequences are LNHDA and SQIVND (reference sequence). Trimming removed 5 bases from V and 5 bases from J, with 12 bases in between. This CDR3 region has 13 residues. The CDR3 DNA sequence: TGTGCCAGTAGTTATCAGGGATGGTATGGCTACACCTTC. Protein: CASSYQGWYGYTF.

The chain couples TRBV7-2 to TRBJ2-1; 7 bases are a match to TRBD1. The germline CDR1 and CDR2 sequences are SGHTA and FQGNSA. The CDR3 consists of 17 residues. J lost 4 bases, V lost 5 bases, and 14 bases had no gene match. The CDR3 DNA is TGTGCCAGCAGCCCACTACAGGGGCTAGGGGGATACAATGAGCAGTTCTTC. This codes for CASSPLQGLGGYNEQFF.

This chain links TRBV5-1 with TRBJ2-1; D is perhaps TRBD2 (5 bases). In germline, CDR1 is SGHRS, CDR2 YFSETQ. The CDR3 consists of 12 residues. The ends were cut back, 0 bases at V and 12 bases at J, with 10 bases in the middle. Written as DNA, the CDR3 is TGCGCCAGCAGCTTGGTCGGGGAAGCGCAGTTCTTC. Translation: CASSLVGEAQFF.

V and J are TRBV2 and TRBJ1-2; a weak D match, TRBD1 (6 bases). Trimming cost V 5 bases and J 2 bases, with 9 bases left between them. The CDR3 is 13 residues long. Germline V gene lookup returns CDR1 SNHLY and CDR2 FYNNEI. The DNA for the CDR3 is TGTGCCAGCAGTCCTGGACAGAACTATGGCTACACCTTC. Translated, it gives CASSPGQNYGYTF.

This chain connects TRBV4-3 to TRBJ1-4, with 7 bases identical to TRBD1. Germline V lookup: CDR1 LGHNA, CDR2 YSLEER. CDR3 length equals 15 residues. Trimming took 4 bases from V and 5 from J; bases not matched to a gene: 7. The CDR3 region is CASSPYRGENEKLFF. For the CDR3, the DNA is TGCGCCAGCAGCCCCTACAGGGGAGAAAATGAAAAACTGTTTTTT.

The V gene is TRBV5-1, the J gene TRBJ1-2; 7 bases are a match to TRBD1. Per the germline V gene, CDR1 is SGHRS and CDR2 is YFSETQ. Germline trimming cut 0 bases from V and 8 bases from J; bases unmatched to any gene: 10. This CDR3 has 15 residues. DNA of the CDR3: TGCGCCAGCAGCTTGGAGGGGGCAGGGGTAGACGGCTACACCTTC. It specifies CASSLEGAGVDGYTF.

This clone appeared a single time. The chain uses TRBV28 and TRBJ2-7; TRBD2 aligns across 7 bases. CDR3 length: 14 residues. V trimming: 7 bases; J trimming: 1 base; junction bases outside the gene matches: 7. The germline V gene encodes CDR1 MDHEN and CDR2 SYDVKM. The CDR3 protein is CASTPGGLSYEQYF. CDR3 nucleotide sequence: TGTGCCAGCACCCCCGGGGGGTTATCCTACGAGCAGTACTTC. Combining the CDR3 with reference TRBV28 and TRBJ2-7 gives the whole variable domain DVKVTQSSRYLVKRTGEKVFLECVQDMDHENMFWYRQDPGLGLRLIYFSYDVKMKEKGDIPEGYSVSREKKERFSLILESASTNQTSMYLCASTPGGLSYEQYFGPGTRLTVT.

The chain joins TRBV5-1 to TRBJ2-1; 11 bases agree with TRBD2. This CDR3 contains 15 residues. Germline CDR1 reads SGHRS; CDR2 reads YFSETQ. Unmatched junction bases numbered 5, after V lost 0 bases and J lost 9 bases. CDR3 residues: CASSLEGTSGGEQFF. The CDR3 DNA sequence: TGCGCCAGCAGCTTGGAGGGGACTAGCGGTGGTGAGCAGTTCTTC.

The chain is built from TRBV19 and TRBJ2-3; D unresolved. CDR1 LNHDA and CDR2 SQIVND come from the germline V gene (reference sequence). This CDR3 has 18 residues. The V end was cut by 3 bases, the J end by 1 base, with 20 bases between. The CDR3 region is CASSIRRILIAGTDTQYF. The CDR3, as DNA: TGTGCCAGTAGTATCCGTCGGATATTAATCGCGGGCACAGATACGCAGTATTTT.

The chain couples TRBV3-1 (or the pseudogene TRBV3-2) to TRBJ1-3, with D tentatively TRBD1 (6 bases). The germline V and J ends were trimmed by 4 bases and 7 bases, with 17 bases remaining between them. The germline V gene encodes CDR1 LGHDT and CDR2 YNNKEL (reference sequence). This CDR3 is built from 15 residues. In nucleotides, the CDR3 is TGTGCCAGCAGCCCGCGACAGGTGCATAGGAACACCATATATTTT. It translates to CASSPRQVHRNTIYF.

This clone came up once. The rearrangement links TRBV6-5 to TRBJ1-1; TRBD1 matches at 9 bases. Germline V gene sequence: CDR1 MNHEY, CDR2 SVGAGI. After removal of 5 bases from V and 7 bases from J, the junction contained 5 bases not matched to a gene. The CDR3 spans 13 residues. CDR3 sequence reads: CASSNRGPGEAFF. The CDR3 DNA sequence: TGTGCCAGCAGTAACAGGGGGCCGGGTGAAGCTTTCTTT.

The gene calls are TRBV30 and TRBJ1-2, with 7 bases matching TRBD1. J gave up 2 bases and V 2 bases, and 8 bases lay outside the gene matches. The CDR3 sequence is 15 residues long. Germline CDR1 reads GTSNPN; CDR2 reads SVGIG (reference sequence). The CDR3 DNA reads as TGTGCCTGGAGTTCCTCAGGGGGACGGAACTATGGCTACACCTTC. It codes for CAWSSSGGRNYGYTF.

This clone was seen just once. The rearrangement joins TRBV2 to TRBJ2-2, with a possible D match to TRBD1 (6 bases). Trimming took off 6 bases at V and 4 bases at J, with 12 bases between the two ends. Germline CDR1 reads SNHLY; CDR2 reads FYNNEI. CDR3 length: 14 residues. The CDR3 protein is CASRATGVTGELFF. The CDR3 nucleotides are TGTGCCAGCAGAGCGACAGGTGTCACCGGGGAGCTGTTTTTT.

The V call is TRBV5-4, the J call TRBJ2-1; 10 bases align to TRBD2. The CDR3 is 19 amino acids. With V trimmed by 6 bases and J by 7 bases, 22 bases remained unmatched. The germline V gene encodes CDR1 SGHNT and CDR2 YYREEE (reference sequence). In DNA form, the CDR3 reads TGTGCCAGCAATCGAGGAGCTAGCGGGAGTGGGTGGGTACAAAATGAGCAGTTCTTC. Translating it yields CASNRGASGSGWVQNEQFF. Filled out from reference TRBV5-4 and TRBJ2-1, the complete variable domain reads ETGVTQSPTHLIKTRGQQVTLRCSSQSGHNTVSWYQQALGQGPQFIFQYYREEENGRGNFPPRFSGLQFPNYSSELNVNALELDDSALYLCASNRGASGSGWVQNEQFFGPGTRLTVL.

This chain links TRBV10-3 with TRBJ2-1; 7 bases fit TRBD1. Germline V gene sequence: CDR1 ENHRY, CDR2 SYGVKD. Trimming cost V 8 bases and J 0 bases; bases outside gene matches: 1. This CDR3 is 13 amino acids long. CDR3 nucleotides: TGTGCCATCGCAGGGGGCTCCTACAATGAGCAGTTCTTC. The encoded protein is CAIAGGSYNEQFF.

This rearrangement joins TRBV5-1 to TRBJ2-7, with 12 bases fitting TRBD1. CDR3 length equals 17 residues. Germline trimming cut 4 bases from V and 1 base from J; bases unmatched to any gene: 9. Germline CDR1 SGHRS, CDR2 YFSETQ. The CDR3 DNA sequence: TGCGCCAGCAGCGTGGGACAGGGGGCGGTCGGGTCCTACGAGCAGTACTTC. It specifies CASSVGQGAVGSYEQYF.

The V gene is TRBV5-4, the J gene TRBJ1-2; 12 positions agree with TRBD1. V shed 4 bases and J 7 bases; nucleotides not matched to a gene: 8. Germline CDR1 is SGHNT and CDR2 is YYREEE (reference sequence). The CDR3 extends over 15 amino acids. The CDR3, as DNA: TGTGCCAGCAGCCTGAAGGGACAGGGGGCGGTTGGCTACACCTTC. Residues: CASSLKGQGAVGYTF. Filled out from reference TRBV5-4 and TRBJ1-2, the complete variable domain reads ETGVTQSPTHLIKTRGQQVTLRCSSQSGHNTVSWYQQALGQGPQFIFQYYREEENGRGNFPPRFSGLQFPNYSSELNVNALELDDSALYLCASSLKGQGAVGYTFGSGTRLTVV.

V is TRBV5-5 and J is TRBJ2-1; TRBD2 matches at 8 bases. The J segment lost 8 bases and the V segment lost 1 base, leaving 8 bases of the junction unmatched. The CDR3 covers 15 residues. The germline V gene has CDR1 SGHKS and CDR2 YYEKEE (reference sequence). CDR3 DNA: TGTGCCAGCAGCTTGTATGTAGCGGGAACCGATGAGCAGTTCTTC. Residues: CASSLYVAGTDEQFF. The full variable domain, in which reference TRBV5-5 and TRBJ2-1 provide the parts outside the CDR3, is DAGVTQSPTHLIKTRGQQVTLRCSPISGHKSVSWYQQVLGQGPQFIFQYYEKEERGRGNFPDRFSARQFPNYSSELNVNALLLGDSALYLCASSLYVAGTDEQFFGPGTRLTVL.

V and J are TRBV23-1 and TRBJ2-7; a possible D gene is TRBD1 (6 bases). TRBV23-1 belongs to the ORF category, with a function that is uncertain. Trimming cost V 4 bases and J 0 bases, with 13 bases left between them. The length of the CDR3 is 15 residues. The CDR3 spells CASSPRDTVSYEQYF. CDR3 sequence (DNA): TGCGCCAGCAGTCCCAGGGACACCGTCTCCTACGAGCAGTACTTC.

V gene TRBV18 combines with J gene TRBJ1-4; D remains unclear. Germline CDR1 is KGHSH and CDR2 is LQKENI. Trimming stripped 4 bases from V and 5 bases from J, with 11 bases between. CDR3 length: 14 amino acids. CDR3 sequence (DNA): TGTGCCAGCTCACGCGAGCAGGCGAATGAAAAACTGTTTTTT. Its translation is CASSREQANEKLFF.

The CDR3 loop is CASSLLPGTGDLSGNEQYF. CDR3 nucleotides: TGTGCCAGCAGTTTACTCCCCGGGACAGGGGACCTAAGTGGAAACGAGCAGTACTTC. The V gene is TRBV27, the J gene TRBJ2-7, with 10 bases aligning to TRBD1. The CDR3 loop spans 19 amino acids. Germline V gene lookup returns CDR1 MNHEY and CDR2 SMNVEV (reference sequence). V lost 2 bases, J lost 5 bases, and 18 bases stayed unmatched.

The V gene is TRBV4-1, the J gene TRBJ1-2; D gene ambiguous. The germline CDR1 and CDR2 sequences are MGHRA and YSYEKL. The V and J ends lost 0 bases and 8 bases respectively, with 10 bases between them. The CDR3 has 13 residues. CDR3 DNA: TGCGCCAGCAGCCAAGAAAGCGGGTGGGGCTACACCTTC. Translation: CASSQESGWGYTF.

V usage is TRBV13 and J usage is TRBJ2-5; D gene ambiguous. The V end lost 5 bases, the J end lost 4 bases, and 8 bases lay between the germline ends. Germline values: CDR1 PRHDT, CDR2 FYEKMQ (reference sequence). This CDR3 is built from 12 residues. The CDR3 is CASSVVGETQYF. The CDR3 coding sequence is TGTGCCAGCAGCGTGGTCGGAGAGACCCAGTACTTC.

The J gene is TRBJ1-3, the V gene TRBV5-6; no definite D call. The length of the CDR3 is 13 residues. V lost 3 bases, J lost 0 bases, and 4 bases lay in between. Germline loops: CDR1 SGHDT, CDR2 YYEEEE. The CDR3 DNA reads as TGTGCCAGCAGCTGGGCCTCTGGAAACACCATATATTTT. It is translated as CASSWASGNTIYF.